This entry lists 4 T cell receptor beta chains sequenced from one sample in a study of cytomegalovirus exposure and HLA in healthy donors. PCR employed 60 Vbeta and 13 Jbeta primers. Libraries were prepared by immunoSEQ multiplex PCR; TCRdb keeps only in-frame clonotypes and omits some of them. The sample holds under 130,000 clones, roughly three quarters seen once. Sequencing was done on a sample of PBMCs. These receptors originate from a man aged 35 to 55 in good health and CMV-seropositive.

This chain connects TRBV6-1 to TRBJ2-7, with D unclear. Trimming removed 6 bases from V and 3 bases from J, with 3 bases in between. This CDR3 region has 10 residues. Germline lookup yields CDR1 MNHNS and CDR2 SASEGT. The CDR3 reads CASRLYEQYF. In DNA, the CDR3 is TGTGCCAGCAGACTCTACGAGCAGTACTTC.

A few counts support this clone. The chain couples TRBV6-4 to TRBJ2-3; 13 bases agree with TRBD2. From germline, CDR1 is MRHNA and CDR2 SNTAGT. V lost 6 bases to trimming and J lost 4 bases; unmatched junction nucleotides: 7. The CDR3 is 16 residues long. CDR3 sequence: CASSQGLAGTSDTQYF. The CDR3 DNA reads as TGTGCCAGCAGCCAGGGACTAGCGGGAACTTCAGATACGCAGTATTTT.

The chain recombines TRBV13 with TRBJ2-1; TRBD2 matches at 12 bases. V was clipped by 0 bases and J by 9 bases; unmatched bases: 3. The CDR3 runs to 15 residues. The germline gives CDR1 PRHDT, CDR2 FYEKMQ (reference sequence). CDR3 loop: CASSLGTSGRGEQFF. Written as DNA, the CDR3 is TGTGCCAGCAGCTTAGGGACTAGCGGGAGAGGTGAGCAGTTCTTC.

This rearrangement joins TRBV10-1 to TRBJ2-3; no definite D call. The V end lost 3 bases, the J end lost 0 bases, and 10 bases lay between the germline ends. CDR1 is WNHNN and CDR2 is SYGVQD in the germline V gene (reference sequence). There are 15 residues in the CDR3. CDR3 protein: CASSDAGLSTDTQYF. In DNA, the CDR3 is TGCGCCAGCAGTGACGCAGGTCTCAGCACAGATACGCAGTATTTT.